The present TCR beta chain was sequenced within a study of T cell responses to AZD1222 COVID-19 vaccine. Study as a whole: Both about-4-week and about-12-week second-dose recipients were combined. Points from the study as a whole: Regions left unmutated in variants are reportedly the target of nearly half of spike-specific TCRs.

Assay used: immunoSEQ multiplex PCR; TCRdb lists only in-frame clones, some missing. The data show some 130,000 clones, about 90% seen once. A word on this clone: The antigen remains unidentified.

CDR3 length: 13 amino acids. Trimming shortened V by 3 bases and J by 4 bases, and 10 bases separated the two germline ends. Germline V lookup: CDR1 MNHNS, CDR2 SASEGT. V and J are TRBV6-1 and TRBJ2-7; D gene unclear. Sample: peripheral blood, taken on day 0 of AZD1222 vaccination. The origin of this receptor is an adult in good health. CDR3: CASSEGQEYEQYF. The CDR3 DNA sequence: TGTGCCAGCAGTGAGGGTCAAGAGTACGAGCAGTACTTC.